This T cell receptor (beta chain) appears in the sequencing data of a study of long-term antiretroviral therapy in people with HIV. Germline CDR1 reads SGHDT; CDR2 reads YYEEEE. V was clipped by 3 bases and J by 1 base, with 11 bases between them. The CDR3 is 15 residues long. Per individual, the PBMC samples numbered at least one pre-ART and at least two post-ART. An immunoSEQ assay, version v3.0, was performed at survey level. The table came from immunoSEQ multiplex PCR; TCRdb's copy has only in-frame clones and leaves some out. The sample yields 30,000 to 40,000 clones, 80% seen once. The TCR originated in a man between 18 and 35 years old with HIV. The chain is built from TRBV5-6 and TRBJ1-3; D uncertain. Specimen: unsorted PBMCs, collected 1.5 years after starting antiretroviral therapy. CDR3 DNA: TGTGCCAGCAGCTCCACCGGGGTTTCTGGAAACACCATATATTTT. Its protein is CASSSTGVSGNTIYF.